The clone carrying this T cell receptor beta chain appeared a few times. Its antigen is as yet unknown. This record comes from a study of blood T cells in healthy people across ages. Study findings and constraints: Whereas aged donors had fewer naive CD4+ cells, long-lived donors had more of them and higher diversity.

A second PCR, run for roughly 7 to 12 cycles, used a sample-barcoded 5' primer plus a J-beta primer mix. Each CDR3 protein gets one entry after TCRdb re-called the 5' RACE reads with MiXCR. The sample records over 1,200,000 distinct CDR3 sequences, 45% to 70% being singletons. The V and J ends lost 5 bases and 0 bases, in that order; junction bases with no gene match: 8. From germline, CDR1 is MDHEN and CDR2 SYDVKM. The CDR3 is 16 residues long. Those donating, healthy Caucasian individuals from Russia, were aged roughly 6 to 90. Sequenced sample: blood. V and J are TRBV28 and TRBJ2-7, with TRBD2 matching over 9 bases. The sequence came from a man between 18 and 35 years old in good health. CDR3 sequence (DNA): TGTGCCAGCAGTCCATTAGCGGGAGATAGCTCCTACGAGCAGTACTTC. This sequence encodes CASSPLAGDSSYEQYF.